The clone carrying this T cell receptor beta chain has at least ten counts. What it binds is unknown. The trim removed 0 bases at V and 5 bases at J, leaving 8 bases unmatched. The CDR3 consists of 16 residues. The V gene's germline CDR1 is SGHNT and CDR2 YENEEA. The sample comes from a study of T-cell memory formation after mild COVID-19. Study-wide context: In these data, TCR clusters were largely donor specific.

Libraries for TCRalpha and TCRbeta carried sample barcodes and unique molecular identifiers via 5'RACE. TCRdb processed the 5' RACE reads anew with MiXCR; each CDR3 protein has one entry. The table lists 580,000 or so distinct CDR3 sequences, 17% of them singletons. Notes on the study in general: Clones shrinking from day 15 to 85 showed even CD4/CD8 mixes; later expanders tilted CD4+. Second-wave clones peaking on day 37 lacked confirmed SARS-CoV-2 specificity.

The receptor comes from an adult woman who had mild COVID-19 (a few samples of this study predate the infection). Cell type and time point are not known. This chain joins TRBV11-3 and TRBJ2-7, with 9 bases lining up with TRBD2. The specimen sequenced was PBMCs or a T cell subset sorted from them (not recorded which). This CDR3 is CASSLDGREGDNEQYF. The DNA for the CDR3 is TGTGCCAGCAGCTTAGACGGGCGGGAGGGGGACAACGAGCAGTACTTC.